This entry features one TCR beta chain sequence. Its antigen is unidentified. The use of a sample-barcoded 5' primer and a J-beta primer mix characterized a second PCR of roughly 7 to 12 cycles. The yield of each sample was at least 3 million CDR3-containing paired-end reads. TCRdb reprocessed the 5' RACE reads with MiXCR, giving one entry per CDR3 protein. The profile shows roughly 1.4 million distinct CDR3 sequences, approximately 59% of them singletons. The data originate from a study of blood T cells in healthy people across ages. Regarding the study as a whole: Investigators treated diversity estimates from one million T cells as underestimates.

PBMCs, at least 6 million per sample, were isolated. At least 5.5 micrograms of total RNA were extracted per sample. Trimming took 4 bases from V and 4 from J, leaving 23 bases between them. The CDR3 is made up of 17 amino acids. CDR1 and CDR2 from the germline V gene are MNHEY and SVGAGI. The rearrangement uses TRBV6-5 and TRBJ2-7; D unclear. This receptor was obtained from a man aged 18 to 35 in good health. Sequencing input: blood. CDR3 bases: TGTGCCAGCAGTTCCCCGCATCTTCGGGCTAGTTCTTACGAGCAGTACTTC. It specifies CASSSPHLRASSYEQYF.